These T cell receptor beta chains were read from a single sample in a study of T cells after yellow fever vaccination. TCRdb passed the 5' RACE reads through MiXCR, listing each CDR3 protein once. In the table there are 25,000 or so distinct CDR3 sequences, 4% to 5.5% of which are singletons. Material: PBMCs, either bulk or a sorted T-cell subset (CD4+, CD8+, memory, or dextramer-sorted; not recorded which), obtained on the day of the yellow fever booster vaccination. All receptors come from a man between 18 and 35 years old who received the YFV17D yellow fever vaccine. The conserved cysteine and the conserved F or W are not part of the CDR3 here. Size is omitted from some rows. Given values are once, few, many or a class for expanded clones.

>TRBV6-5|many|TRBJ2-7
ASRNRGSGGSYEQY
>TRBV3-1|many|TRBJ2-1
ASSRTSANEQF
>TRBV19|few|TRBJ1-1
AVTLGQKGEAF
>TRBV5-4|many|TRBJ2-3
ASSTPGWRSDTQY
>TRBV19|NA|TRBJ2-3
ASSMVAGYTDTQY
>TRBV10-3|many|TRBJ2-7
AISRTAYEQY
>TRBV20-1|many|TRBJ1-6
SARDQAGSHSPLH
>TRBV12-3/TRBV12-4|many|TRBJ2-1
ASSHGTPDEQF
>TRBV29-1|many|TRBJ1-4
SVGQAINEKLF
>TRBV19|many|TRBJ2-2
ASKGQGDTGELF
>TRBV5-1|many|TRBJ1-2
ASTWGYDYGYT
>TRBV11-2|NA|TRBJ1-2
ASSLDYSAGYT
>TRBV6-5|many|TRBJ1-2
ASSRDRGLYGYT
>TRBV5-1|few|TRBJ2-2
ASSRRDRGGELF
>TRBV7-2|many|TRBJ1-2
ASSSGSGASGYT
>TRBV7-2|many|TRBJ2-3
ASSWAGTGNTDTQY
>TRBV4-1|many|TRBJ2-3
ASSPTSGGVIADTQY
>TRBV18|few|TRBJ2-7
ASSPRTTGQGVTYEQY
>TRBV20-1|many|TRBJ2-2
SARRRGGLGTGELF
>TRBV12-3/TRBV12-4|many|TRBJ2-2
ASRGLAGTRELF
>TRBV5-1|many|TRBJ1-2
ASSLVERDPYGYT
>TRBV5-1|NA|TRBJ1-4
ASSLAVQDGEKLF
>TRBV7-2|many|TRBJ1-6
ASRAQGSPLH
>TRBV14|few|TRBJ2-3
ASSQDLGDTQY
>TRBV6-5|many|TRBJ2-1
ASSHTNEQF
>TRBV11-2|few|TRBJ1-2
ASSFGRYGYT
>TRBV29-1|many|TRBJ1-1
SVEPFVNTEAF
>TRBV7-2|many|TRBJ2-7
ASSLRSGGGHYEQY
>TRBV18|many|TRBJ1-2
ASSPHNYGYT
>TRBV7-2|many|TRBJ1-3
ASSLRNTIY
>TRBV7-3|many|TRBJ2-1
ASSLNPSDEQF
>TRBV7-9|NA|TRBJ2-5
ASSLSFGGSLETQY
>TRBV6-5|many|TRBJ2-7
ASSYRAAQGAYEQY
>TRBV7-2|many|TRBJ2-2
ASSAGRGMNTGELF
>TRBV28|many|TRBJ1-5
ASSHFDQPQH
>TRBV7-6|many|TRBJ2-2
ASSLGTGITASTGELF
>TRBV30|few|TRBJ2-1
AWSVPEGEVNEQF
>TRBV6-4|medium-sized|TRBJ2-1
ASSDDDRAPYNEQF
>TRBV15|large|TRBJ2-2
ATSRDTGGPGELF
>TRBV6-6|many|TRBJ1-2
ASSPGNYGYT
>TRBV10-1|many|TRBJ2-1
ASSVWQGEPF
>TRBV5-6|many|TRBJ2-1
ASSLAYRGRNNEQF
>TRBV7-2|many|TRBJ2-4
ASSYGLAGTQAKNIQY
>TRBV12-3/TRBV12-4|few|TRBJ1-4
ASSTGGFRSNEKLF
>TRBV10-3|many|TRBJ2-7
AISESGHHYEQY
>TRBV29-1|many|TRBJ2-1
SVVQGAAYNEQF
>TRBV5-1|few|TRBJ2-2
ASSPGTSGLGGELF
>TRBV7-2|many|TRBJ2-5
ASSFARETQY
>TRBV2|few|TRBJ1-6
AGGGEYNSPLH
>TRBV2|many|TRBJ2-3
ASRTSGNTDTQY
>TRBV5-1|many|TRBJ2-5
ASSFTGLETQY
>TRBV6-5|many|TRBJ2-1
ASTPLAGGYNEQF
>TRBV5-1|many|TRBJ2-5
ASSRGGTGGEETQY
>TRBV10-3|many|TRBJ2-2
ATTKPGLLNTGELF
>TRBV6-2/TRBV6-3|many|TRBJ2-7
ASSSPWSYEQY
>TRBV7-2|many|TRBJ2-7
ASSFAYEQY
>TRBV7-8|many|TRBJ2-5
ATKRGIQETQY
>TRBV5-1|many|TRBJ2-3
ASGLAGIVTDTQY
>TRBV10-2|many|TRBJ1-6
ASSRQGINSPLH